Below, one T cell receptor beta chain is given with its context. Germline V lookup: CDR1 LNHDA, CDR2 SQIVND (reference sequence). The J segment lost 13 bases and the V segment lost 10 bases, leaving 6 bases of the junction unmatched. CDR3 size: 12 residues. Sequencing used immunoSEQ multiplex PCR; TCRdb keeps in-frame clones, though not all of them. The sample records roughly 160,000 clones, around four fifths being singletons. In Seattle, patients joined the study during active infection and were tracked longitudinally. The data stem from a study of blood T cell repertoires in COVID-19. About the research overall: Nucleic acid was either cDNA or gDNA, and it came from T cells, B-cell-depleted T cells, or PBMCs.

The TCR comes from a woman aged 80 or over with COVID-19, enrolled during active disease. The sequenced material came from peripheral blood. This sequence joins TRBV19 and TRBJ2-1; 14 bases agree with TRBD2. CDR3 bases: TGTGCCACCTCGACTAGCGGGAGGGGTCAGTTCTTC. It encodes CATSTSGRGQFF.